The text below deals with one T cell receptor beta chain. Assay: immunoSEQ multiplex PCR; the TCRdb copy retains only in-frame clones and omits some. Among approximately 89,000 clones listed, 90% to 95% were seen once. The sample belongs to a study of T cell changes during pregnancy in multiple sclerosis. Trimming cost V 5 bases and J 2 bases, with 13 bases left between them. Germline V gene sequence: CDR1 ENHRY, CDR2 SYGVKD. CDR3 length: 14 residues. The sample was peripheral blood, taken after pregnancy. This chain uses TRBV10-3 with TRBJ2-7; possibly TRBD1 for D (6 bases). This sequence originates from a female donor in good health, enrolled as a control in a pregnancy study. The CDR3 is CAISRTVYAYEQYF. DNA for the CDR3: TGTGCCATCAGTAGGACAGTCTATGCCTACGAGCAGTACTTC.